These T cell receptor beta chains were read from a single sample in a study of T cell responses to AZD1222 COVID-19 vaccine. The repertoire was sequenced with immunoSEQ multiplex PCR; TCRdb's copy has only in-frame clones and lacks some. The sample consists of around 95,000 clones, approximately 87% of them appearing once. This sample comprised peripheral blood, obtained on day 0 of AZD1222 vaccination. All receptors derive from an adult in good health. CDR3s include the opening cysteine and the closing phenylalanine or tryptophan. D genes are given only for firm matches. Size values are once, few and many counts, or a class for expanded clones, and some rows have none.

CDR3nt	CDR3aa	abundance	v_gene	j_gene	d_gene
TGTGCCAGCAGTCGGGACAGGACCACCAATCAGCCCCAGCATTTT	CASSRDRTTNQPQHF	-	TRBV27	TRBJ1-5	TRBD1
TGTGCCAGCAGCCAAGCTTCAGGGGTTTCCTATGGCTACACCTTC	CASSQASGVSYGYTF	-	TRBV3-1/TRBV3-2	TRBJ1-2	-
TGTGCCAGTAGTACTCAGACAGGGAATGAAGCTTTCTTT	CASSTQTGNEAFF	-	TRBV19	TRBJ1-1	TRBD1
TGTGCCAGCAGCCGACTAGCGGGAGGGCAAGAGACCCAGTACTTC	CASSRLAGGQETQYF	-	TRBV5-5	TRBJ2-5	TRBD2
TGTGCCAGCTCACCACCTAGCGGGAGGGCCAATGAGCAGTTCTTC	CASSPPSGRANEQFF	-	TRBV18	TRBJ2-1	TRBD2
TGTGCCAGCAGTGAAGGGGGGGTGGGTGGTTCACCCCTCCACTTT	CASSEGGVGGSPLHF	-	TRBV6-1	TRBJ1-6	-
TGTGCCAGCAGCTTGGTACTTTCTTACAATGAGCAGTTCTTC	CASSLVLSYNEQFF	-	TRBV5-4	TRBJ2-1	-
TGCGCCAGCAGTGAGAGGGGTGGTACGGACACTGAAGCTTTCTTT	CASSERGGTDTEAFF	-	TRBV10-1	TRBJ1-1	-
TGTGCCAGCAGGTGGACAGGGGCTTTTAACAATGAGCAGTTCTTC	CASRWTGAFNNEQFF	once	TRBV5-8	TRBJ2-1	TRBD1
TGTGCCAGCAGTTCGGAGGACCCCTCCTATAATTCACCCCTCCACTTT	CASSSEDPSYNSPLHF	-	TRBV2	TRBJ1-6	-
TGTGCCAGCAGTTCCGGGTTCGCTAGTCCACCCCTCCACTTT	CASSSGFASPPLHF	-	TRBV28	TRBJ1-6	-
TGTGCCAGCAGCAAAACAGGGACGGCCTACGAGCAGTACTTC	CASSKTGTAYEQYF	-	TRBV21-1	TRBJ2-7	-
TGTGCCACCCGAGGGCCCTATCCCTACGAGCAGTACTTC	CATRGPYPYEQYF	-	TRBV27	TRBJ2-7	-
TGTGCCAGCAGTTTAAACGAAAATCAGCCCCAGCATTTT	CASSLNENQPQHF	-	TRBV28	TRBJ1-5	-
TGCGCCAGCCCGACAAGACGGTACTTC	CASPTRRYF	-	TRBV10-1	TRBJ2-7	-
TGTGCCAGCTCACCGAACCGGGGGAATCAGCCCCAGCATTTT	CASSPNRGNQPQHF	-	TRBV18	TRBJ1-5	-
TGTGCCTGGAGTGTTGCGGTTGCCTATGGCTACACCTTC	CAWSVAVAYGYTF	-	TRBV30	TRBJ1-2	-
TGTGCCAGCAGCATTTGGGACACCGACTTAAGCAGAACCCTCCACTTT	CASSIWDTDLSRTLHF	-	TRBV21-1	TRBJ1-6	-
TGTGCCAGCAGTTTGAAAGTACCCTATGGCTACACCTTC	CASSLKVPYGYTF	-	TRBV28	TRBJ1-2	-
TGTGCCAGTAGTAAAAGGGGCCTCGGGGACAGCTATAATTCACCCCTCCACTTT	CASSKRGLGDSYNSPLHF	-	TRBV19	TRBJ1-6	TRBD1
TGTGCCAGCGGTCTTCAGGGTAGTGAGCAGTTCTTC	CASGLQGSEQFF	-	TRBV7-3	TRBJ2-1	-
TGTGCCAGCAGTTCCGGGACTACCTACGAGCAGTACTTC	CASSSGTTYEQYF	-	TRBV28	TRBJ2-7	TRBD2
TGTGCCACCAGCAGCCTGACAGGGGACGAGCAGTACTTC	CATSSLTGDEQYF	-	TRBV15	TRBJ2-7	TRBD1
TGTGCCAGCAGTTACCAGACGGAAAATCAGCCCCAGCATTTT	CASSYQTENQPQHF	few	TRBV6-2/TRBV6-3	TRBJ1-5	-
TGTGCCAGTATAGGGCGGGGGGCCGGCGGGGAGCTGTTTTTT	CASIGRGAGGELFF	-	TRBV19	TRBJ2-2	TRBD2
TGTGCCTGGACTCCAAGCACAGGGGGTCCCGGTCGGGCTTTCTTT	CAWTPSTGGPGRAFF	-	TRBV30	TRBJ1-1	TRBD1
TGTGCCAGTAGTATAGGTCTAGCGGGAATCTCCTCCTACAATGAGCAGTTCTTC	CASSIGLAGISSYNEQFF	once	TRBV19	TRBJ2-1	TRBD2
TGTGCCAGCAGTCGCGCTGGTATGAGAAATGAAAAACTGTTTTTT	CASSRAGMRNEKLFF	-	TRBV6-5	TRBJ1-4	-
TGTGCCAGCAGCTCCATTTTTTCCGGGGAGCTGTTTTTT	CASSSIFSGELFF	-	TRBV7-2	TRBJ2-2	-
TGTGCCATCAGTGATTCCGGGACAGCCTATGGCTACACCTTC	CAISDSGTAYGYTF	-	TRBV10-3	TRBJ1-2	TRBD1
TGTGCCACCCGATCGGGGGTCGGGGGCACTGAAGCTTTCTTT	CATRSGVGGTEAFF	-	TRBV24-1	TRBJ1-1	-
TGTGCCAGCAGTTACGCCCGGGGAACTGGAAACACCATATATTTT	CASSYARGTGNTIYF	-	TRBV6-5	TRBJ1-3	-
TGTGCCAGCAGTTGGGGGAACACTGAAGCTTTCTTT	CASSWGNTEAFF	-	TRBV28	TRBJ1-1	-
TGTGCCAGCAGCCAAGATGTCGTCTGGAACACTGAAGCTTTCTTT	CASSQDVVWNTEAFF	-	TRBV28	TRBJ1-1	-
TGTGCCAGCAGCCAAGGCGCGGAATACGAGCAGTACTTC	CASSQGAEYEQYF	-	TRBV3-1/TRBV3-2	TRBJ2-7	-
TGTGCCAGTAGTATAGATCGGGGGGGCAATCAGCCCCAGCATTTT	CASSIDRGGNQPQHF	-	TRBV19	TRBJ1-5	-
TGTGCCAGCACCGCGGTCGGGGAGCTGTTTTTT	CASTAVGELFF	-	TRBV6-5	TRBJ2-2	-
TGTGCCAGCAGTGAGTACAGCTCCTATGGCTACACCTTC	CASSEYSSYGYTF	once	TRBV25-1	TRBJ1-2	-
TGTGCCATCAGGAATGGGACAGCTAAAGGGTCCTACGAGCAGTACTTC	CAIRNGTAKGSYEQYF	-	TRBV10-3	TRBJ2-7	TRBD1
TGTGCCATCAGGACAGACTATGGCTACACCTTC	CAIRTDYGYTF	-	TRBV10-3	TRBJ1-2	-
TGTGCCAGCAGCCCGGACAGAAAGAGCTCTGGAAACACCATATATTTT	CASSPDRKSSGNTIYF	-	TRBV5-4	TRBJ1-3	-